A single sample gave rise to the 27 T cell receptor beta chains below, sequenced in a study of blood T cell repertoires in COVID-19. Measured with immunoSEQ multiplex PCR; TCRdb has only the in-frame clones, and not every one. The sample has 250,000 to 350,000 clones; 88% are singletons. Material: peripheral blood. The receptors stem from a young woman with COVID-19, enrolled during active disease.

In the case of this clone: The sample contains more than one DNA sequence encoding this CDR3. The rearrangement uses TRBV19 and TRBJ2-7, with TRBD1 matching over 9 bases. The CDR3 spans 14 residues. Germline V gene data show CDR1 as LNHDA and CDR2 as SQIVND (reference sequence). Trimming at V came to 3 bases and at J to 2 bases, leaving 2 bases not matched to a gene. Written as DNA, the CDR3 is TGTGCCAGTAGTATCAACAGGGGGCCCTACGAGCAGTACTTC. Its protein is CASSINRGPYEQYF.

This clone was picked up one time. The chain uses TRBV28 and TRBJ2-1; 7 bases line up with TRBD2. Germline loops: CDR1 MDHEN, CDR2 SYDVKM. CDR3 length: 13 residues. Trimming took 8 bases from V and 5 from J; bases not matched to a gene: 6. This CDR3 is CASRGTNNNEQFF. CDR3 nucleotide sequence: TGTGCCAGCCGCGGGACTAATAACAATGAGCAGTTCTTC.

About this clone: Different DNA sequences within this sample yield the same CDR3. The chain joins TRBV29-1 to TRBJ1-1, with 8 positions matching TRBD1. This CDR3 contains 12 residues. After removal of 7 bases from V and 2 bases from J, the junction contained 3 bases not matched to a gene. The germline V gene encodes CDR1 SQVTM and CDR2 ANQGSEA. DNA of the CDR3: TGCAGCGCTGGGACAGGAAACACTGAAGCTTTCTTT. It is translated as CSAGTGNTEAFF.

The rearrangement links TRBV11-1 to TRBJ2-1; D gene ambiguous. Germline CDR1 SGHAT, CDR2 FQDESV (reference sequence). V was clipped by 4 bases and J by 5 bases, with 12 bases between them. The CDR3 has 14 amino acids. The CDR3 reads CASSSRGRNNEQFF. The DNA of the CDR3 is TGTGCCAGCAGCTCCCGCGGCCGAAACAATGAGCAGTTCTTC.

The genes are TRBV18 and TRBJ2-3; TRBD1 matches 8 bases. The V gene end was trimmed by 6 bases and the J gene end by 0 bases; junction bases not matched to a gene: 5. Germline CDR1 KGHSH, CDR2 LQKENI. The CDR3 loop spans 15 amino acids. Here the CDR3 reads CASSPTGGSTDTQYF. The CDR3 DNA reads as TGTGCCAGCTCCCCCACAGGGGGTAGCACAGATACGCAGTATTTT.

V gene TRBV19 combines with J gene TRBJ2-1; TRBD2 matches at 10 bases. V was pared by 0 bases and J by 0 bases, with 8 bases of the junction left unmatched. The CDR3 runs to 19 residues. The germline V gene encodes CDR1 LNHDA and CDR2 SQIVND (reference sequence). The CDR3 DNA follows: TGTGCCAGTAGTATAGATCCGCTTACTAGCGGGGACTCCTACAATGAGCAGTTCTTC. Amino acid sequence: CASSIDPLTSGDSYNEQFF.

On this clone itself: The same CDR3 can be traced to other DNA sequences in this sample. The J gene is TRBJ2-5, the V gene TRBV2; the match to TRBD2 covers 14 bases. The CDR3 loop spans 15 amino acids. The V gene's germline CDR1 is SNHLY and CDR2 FYNNEI. V dropped 7 bases and J dropped 5; count of bases not matched to a gene: 6. CDR3 sequence (DNA): TGTGCCAGCACCCAAGGACTAGCGGGGGGTGAGACCCAGTACTTC. As protein: CASTQGLAGGETQYF.

This clone was detected once. V is TRBV5-1 and J is TRBJ2-1; 12 positions agree with TRBD2. This CDR3 has 15 residues. The trim removed 4 bases at V and 7 bases at J, leaving 6 bases unmatched. The germline V gene encodes CDR1 SGHRS and CDR2 YFSETQ. DNA of the CDR3: TGCGCCAGCAGCATTACTAGCGGGAGGTCGAATGAGCAGTTCTTC. It codes for CASSITSGRSNEQFF.

The chain joins TRBV25-1 to TRBJ2-1; a weak D match, TRBD1 (6 bases). The CDR3 is made up of 13 amino acids. The ends were cut back, 4 bases at V and 6 bases at J, with 10 bases in the middle. Germline V lookup: CDR1 MGHDK, CDR2 SYGVNS. CDR3 DNA sequence: TGTGCCAGCAGTGGAACAGGGCCCAATGAGCAGTTCTTC. It is translated as CASSGTGPNEQFF.

This sequence joins TRBV19 and TRBJ2-7, with TRBD1 as a possible D gene (6 bases). The CDR3 has 14 amino acids. From germline, CDR1 is LNHDA and CDR2 SQIVND (reference sequence). V was cut by 3 bases and J by 1 base, with 10 bases left in between. The CDR3: CASSIGGKSYEQYF. For the CDR3, the DNA is TGTGCCAGTAGTATTGGGGGCAAATCCTACGAGCAGTACTTC.

The chain couples TRBV5-1 to TRBJ2-6, with TRBD1 identical over 10 bases. CDR1 and CDR2 from the germline V gene are SGHRS and YFSETQ. After removal of 3 bases from V and 0 bases from J, the junction contained 12 bases not matched to a gene. This CDR3 region has 20 residues. The CDR3 spells CASSSMTGGSGHSGANVLTF. The CDR3 DNA reads as TGCGCCAGCAGCTCAATGACAGGGGGCAGCGGGCACTCTGGGGCCAACGTCCTGACTTTC.

This chain links TRBV18 with TRBJ2-5; D not resolved. Trimming took 8 bases from V and 2 from J, leaving 18 bases between them. CDR1 is KGHSH and CDR2 is LQKENI in the germline V gene. This CDR3 region has 15 residues. CDR3 in amino acids: CASAQPLTYQETQYF. The DNA for the CDR3 is TGTGCCAGCGCGCAACCCCTGACATATCAAGAGACCCAGTACTTC.

This rearrangement joins TRBV19 to TRBJ1-5, with D hard to call. Germline V lookup: CDR1 LNHDA, CDR2 SQIVND (reference sequence). V was pared by 6 bases and J by 2 bases, with 14 bases between. This CDR3 comprises 15 residues. The CDR3 bases are TGTGCCAGTAGCCTGGGCCCAGGTGGCAATCAGCCCCAGCATTTT. It yields the protein CASSLGPGGNQPQHF.

This clone was seen once. The V and J genes are TRBV18 and TRBJ2-1; TRBD2 matches at 13 bases. Germline V CDR1 and CDR2: KGHSH, LQKENI. The CDR3 is made up of 15 amino acids. Trimming cost V 6 bases and J 9 bases; bases outside gene matches: 8. The CDR3 loop reads CASSRGLAGEGEQFF. DNA of the CDR3: TGTGCCAGCTCCCGCGGACTAGCGGGAGAGGGTGAGCAGTTCTTC.

V and J are TRBV19 and TRBJ1-1, with a tentative D call TRBD1 (6 bases). V was shortened by 7 bases and J by 7 bases, with 10 bases between the two germline ends. CDR1 is LNHDA and CDR2 is SQIVND in the germline V gene (reference sequence). The CDR3 is 11 amino acids. The CDR3 nucleotides are TGTGCCAGTACCCAGGGGTTTGAAGCTTTCTTT. Translating it yields CASTQGFEAFF.

This sequence joins TRBV2 and TRBJ2-2; 7 nucleotides match TRBD2. Germline CDR1 is SNHLY and CDR2 is FYNNEI. The trim removed 4 bases at V and 5 bases at J, leaving 7 bases unmatched. The CDR3 length is 15 residues. The CDR3 nucleotides read TGTGCCAGCAGTGGGGCTAGCGGTCTTACCGGGGAGCTGTTTTTT. Protein product: CASSGASGLTGELFF.

This rearrangement joins TRBV28 to TRBJ2-1; the match to TRBD2 covers 11 bases. The CDR3 covers 21 residues. Germline assignment: CDR1 MDHEN and CDR2 SYDVKM. Losses at the gene ends were 7 bases for V and 4 bases for J; bases not matched to a gene: 24. The CDR3 spells CASTPTAPGLAVETLYNEQFF. The CDR3 DNA is TGTGCCAGCACTCCCACCGCCCCGGGACTAGCGGTGGAAACCCTTTACAATGAGCAGTTCTTC.

The chain has TRBV9 and TRBJ1-2; 7 nucleotides align to TRBD1. CDR3 length: 15 residues. In germline, CDR1 is SGDLS, CDR2 YYNGEE. J lost 5 bases, V lost 5 bases, and 12 bases had no gene match. The DNA of the CDR3 is TGTGCCAGCAGGGGAACAGGGGTAGGAGGTTATGGCTACACCTTC. This translates into CASRGTGVGGYGYTF.

The chain has TRBV6-5 and TRBJ1-1; tentatively, D is TRBD1 (5 bases). The V gene's germline CDR1 is MNHEY and CDR2 SVGAGI. There are 13 residues in the CDR3. V lost 9 bases to trimming and J lost 0 bases, with 11 bases between them. CDR3 in amino acids: CASRQSMNTEAFF. The DNA of the CDR3 is TGTGCCAGTAGACAGTCGATGAACACTGAAGCTTTCTTT.

V and J are TRBV5-5 and TRBJ2-5, with 14 positions matching TRBD2. Germline values: CDR1 SGHKS, CDR2 YYEKEE (reference sequence). This CDR3 region has 16 residues. Trimming took 4 bases from V and 4 from J; bases not matched to a gene: 6. The CDR3 here is CASSVRLAGGLETQYF. The CDR3 DNA reads TGTGCCAGCAGCGTAAGACTAGCGGGAGGGTTAGAGACCCAGTACTTC.

The J gene is TRBJ2-2, the V gene TRBV29-1; D call uncertain. The V end was cut by 4 bases, the J end by 5 bases, with 14 bases between. Germline V gene lookup returns CDR1 SQVTM and CDR2 ANQGSEA. The CDR3 runs to 14 residues. For the CDR3, the DNA is TGCAGCGTTGGGGTGGCAGCGAGGACCGGGGAGCTGTTTTTT. Its protein product is CSVGVAARTGELFF.

The chain recombines TRBV27 with TRBJ2-7; D perhaps matches TRBD1 (8 bases). The length of the CDR3 is 15 residues. Trimming shortened V by 2 bases and J by 4 bases, and 15 bases separated the two germline ends. Per the germline V gene, CDR1 is MNHEY and CDR2 is SMNVEV (reference sequence). CDR3 sequence reads: CASSLGGQGLYEQYF. The CDR3 nucleotides are TGTGCCAGCAGTTTAGGAGGACAGGGACTATACGAGCAGTACTTC.

The chain joins TRBV27 to TRBJ2-1, with 9 bases aligning to TRBD1. Trimming took 0 bases from V and 8 from J; bases not matched to a gene: 5. There are 15 residues in the CDR3. The germline V gene encodes CDR1 MNHEY and CDR2 SMNVEV (reference sequence). DNA of the CDR3: TGTGCCAGCAGTTTATCGGGGACAGGGATCGATGAGCAGTTCTTC. Protein product: CASSLSGTGIDEQFF.

The chain carries TRBV25-1 and TRBJ1-4; D might be TRBD1 (5 bases). Trimming removed 3 bases from V and 8 bases from J, with 16 bases in between. The germline CDR1 and CDR2 sequences are MGHDK and SYGVNS. CDR3 length equals 15 residues. CDR3 loop: CASSESGLPREKLFF. DNA for the CDR3: TGTGCCAGCAGTGAGTCAGGGCTCCCAAGGGAAAAACTGTTTTTT.

This rearrangement joins TRBV5-1 to TRBJ2-3; D is undetermined. V was cut by 0 bases and J by 0 bases, with 8 bases left in between. The germline CDR1 and CDR2 sequences are SGHRS and YFSETQ. The CDR3 length is 15 residues. The CDR3 here is CASSLVHASTDTQYF. Written as DNA, the CDR3 is TGCGCCAGCAGCTTGGTCCATGCGAGCACAGATACGCAGTATTTT.

This clone was seen more than once but under ten times. V usage is TRBV6-5 and J usage is TRBJ1-3, with D hard to call. Germline CDR1 MNHEY, CDR2 SVGAGI. The CDR3 extends over 11 amino acids. Between the trimmed V and J ends, which lost 6 bases and 7 bases, there was a span of 7 bases. Here the CDR3 DNA reads TGTGCCAGCAGCGAGAGGAACACCATATATTTT. Protein: CASSERNTIYF.

The chain is built from TRBV28 and TRBJ1-2; D possibly corresponds to TRBD1 (5 bases). The CDR3 is 13 residues long. Trimming took off 5 bases at V and 6 bases at J, with 13 bases between the two ends. Germline V gives CDR1 MDHEN, CDR2 SYDVKM. The CDR3 reads CASSLDIGNGYTF. CDR3 coding DNA: TGTGCCAGCAGTCTGGACATTGGAAATGGCTACACCTTC.